The TCR beta chain described here comes from a study of OX40 agonist ivuxolimab in advanced cancers. With respect to the entire study: Ivuxolimab, which targeted the costimulatory receptor OX40 (CD134), was an agonistic, fully human IgG2 monoclonal antibody. Intravenous ivuxolimab was administered to patients every 2 weeks at six dose levels: 0.01, 0.1, 0.3, 1.5, 3 and 10 mg/kg. Of the 50 to 55 patients in dose escalation, about 20 had hepatocellular carcinoma, some 15 had melanoma, 9 had renal cell carcinoma and 9 had head and neck cancer. A male proportion of around 81% and a mean age of roughly 58 years, ranging from roughly 23 to 79, were recorded for the dose-escalation cohort. Patients were allowed to have had prior anti-PD-1, anti-PD-L1 or anti-CTLA-4 therapy, and approximately 40% of the dose-escalation patients had previously received checkpoint inhibitors. Partial responses occurred in three dose-escalation patients, of whom one had hepatocellular carcinoma and two had cutaneous melanoma. The point of sequencing TCRbeta in the periphery was to test whether ivuxolimab changed TCR sequence diversity and drove clonal T-cell expansion. The monotherapy dose-escalation portion (N of about 50 patients) of the phase I ivuxolimab trial is reported in the paper.

There are 16 amino acids in the CDR3, from cysteine to phenylalanine inclusive. Here the CDR3 DNA is all that survives: 48 bases in frame from base 1. In the germline V gene, CDR1 corresponds to MDHEN and CDR2 to SYDVKM. V is cut by 3 bases and J by 6 bases, and the space between the germline ends is 18 bases. Patients with a history of autoimmune disease or receiving systemic immunosuppression were excluded from the trial. Peripheral blood for TCR sequencing was collected from all dose cohorts at baseline, on cycle 4 day 1, and on cycle 7 day 1. The samples were taken from a phase I, first-in-human, multicenter, open-label dose-escalation trial of ivuxolimab. The trial enrolled adults with locally advanced or metastatic head and neck squamous cell, hepatocellular, melanoma or renal cell carcinoma. Before TCR sequencing, CD4+ T cells and CD8+ T cells were sorted from peripheral blood as separate populations.

For sequencing of the TCRbeta CDR3 region, genomic DNA was extracted from the sorted cells. TCRbeta CDR3 regions were sequenced using the immunoSEQ Assay. Not all clones reach the TCRdb copy of this immuneACCESS table, which keeps in-frame sequences only. Checked studies attribute under half of the gap to unresolved V genes and leave the rest unexplained. Present in this sample are tens of thousands of clones, over 75% of which were seen just once. The top ten constitute more than 5.5% of the sample. Turning to this clone: Which antigen it targets is not known. No clone much larger than this one lies a single base away; base qualities are absent.

Overall study outcomes, separate from this receptor: Low levels of normalized T-cell clonal expansion were also shown by some nonresponding patients. Clonal expansion of both CD4+ and CD8+ blood T cells was observed from baseline to week 6 at doses 0.1 to 3.0 mg/kg. Which antigens the clonally expanded peripheral T cells were specific for was not determined. In the 0.1-3.0 mg/kg groups, partial responders had among the lowest normalized peripheral clonal expansion, particularly in CD8+ T cells. On average, CD8+ T cells showed more expanded clones than CD4+ T cells after ivuxolimab.

The receptor's source is an adult with an advanced solid tumor such as melanoma, head and neck, liver or kidney cancer. Recombination linked TRBV28 to TRBJ1-5; 5 matching bases give a weak D call of TRBD1. The sequences come from CD4+ or CD8+ T cells sorted from blood, collected in a trial of the OX40 agonist ivuxolimab. In nucleotides, the sequence is TGTGCCAGCAGTTTGAGTGTCGGTGCAGGGCTTCAGCCCCAGCATTTT. Protein translation: CASSLSVGAGLQPQHF.